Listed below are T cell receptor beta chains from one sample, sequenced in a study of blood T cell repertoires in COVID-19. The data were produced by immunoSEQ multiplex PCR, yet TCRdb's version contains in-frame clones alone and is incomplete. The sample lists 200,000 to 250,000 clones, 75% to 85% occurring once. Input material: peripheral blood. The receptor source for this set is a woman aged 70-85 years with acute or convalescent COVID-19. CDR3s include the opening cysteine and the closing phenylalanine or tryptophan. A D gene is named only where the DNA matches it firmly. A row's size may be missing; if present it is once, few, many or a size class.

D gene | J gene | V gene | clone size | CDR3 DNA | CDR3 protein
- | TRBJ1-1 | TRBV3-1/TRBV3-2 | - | TGTGCCAGCAGCCTTAAAGGACGGGGCACTGAAGCTTTCTTT | CASSLKGRGTEAFF
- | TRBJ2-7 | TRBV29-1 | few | TGCAGCGTTGAGTCCCGCACGGGGACCTACGAGCAGTACTTC | CSVESRTGTYEQYF
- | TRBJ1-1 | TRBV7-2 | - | TGTGCCAGCAGCTCCGCGGGGCGAAGGAACACTGAAGCTTTCTTT | CASSSAGRRNTEAFF
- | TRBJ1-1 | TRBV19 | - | TGTGCCAGTAGCCTACAGGGAAAGAACACTGAAGCTTTCTTT | CASSLQGKNTEAFF
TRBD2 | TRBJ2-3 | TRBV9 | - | TGTGCCAGCAGCGTAGAACTAGCGGGGGGATTAGATACGCAGTATTTT | CASSVELAGGLDTQYF
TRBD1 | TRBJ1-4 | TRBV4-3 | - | TGCGCCAGCAGCCGGTCGACAGGGAGAAATGAAAAACTGTTTTTT | CASSRSTGRNEKLFF
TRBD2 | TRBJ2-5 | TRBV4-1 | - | TGCGCCAGCAGCCAAGATCCTAGCGGGGGCCCGAAAGAGACCCAGTACTTC | CASSQDPSGGPKETQYF
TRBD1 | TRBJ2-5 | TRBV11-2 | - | TGTGCCAGCAGCTCGGACAGGGCAGAGACCCAGTACTTC | CASSSDRAETQYF
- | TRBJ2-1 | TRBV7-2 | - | TGTGCCAGCAGCTTCTCGGCAGGGTCATATGAGCAGTTCTTC | CASSFSAGSYEQFF
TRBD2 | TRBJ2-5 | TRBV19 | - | TGTGCCAGTAGTTTGGAGGGATCAGGTGCACAGCGGGGGAGGAAGACCCAGTACTTC | CASSLEGSGAQRGRKTQYF
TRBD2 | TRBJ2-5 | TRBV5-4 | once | TGTGCCAGCAGCTTGGGCGGGGGGGCGGAGACCCAGTACTTC | CASSLGGGAETQYF
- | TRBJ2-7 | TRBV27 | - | TGTGCCAGCAGGAAGGCGGTTCACATCTCCTACGAGCAGTACTTC | CASRKAVHISYEQYF
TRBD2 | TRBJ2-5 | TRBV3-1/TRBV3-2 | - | TGTGCCAGCAGCCAAGATTTCGGGGGGGCCCCGGAGACCCAGTACTTC | CASSQDFGGAPETQYF
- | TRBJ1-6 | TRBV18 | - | TGTGCCAGCTCACCACGGGCAGGGAATAATTCACCCCTCCACTTT | CASSPRAGNNSPLHF
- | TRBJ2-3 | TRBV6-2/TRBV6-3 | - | TGTGCCAGCAGTTACCGGCTAGCGACAGATACGCAGTATTTT | CASSYRLATDTQYF
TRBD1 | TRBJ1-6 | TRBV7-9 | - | TGTGCCAGCAGCTGGGGACAGGGGGACTCACCCCTCCACTTT | CASSWGQGDSPLHF
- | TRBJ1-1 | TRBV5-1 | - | TGCGCCAGCAGCTTGGAAGGGAGCAGGACTGAAGCTTTCTTT | CASSLEGSRTEAFF
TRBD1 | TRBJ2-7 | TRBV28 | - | TGTGCCAGCAGTTCGGGACAGTACGAGCAGTACTTC | CASSSGQYEQYF
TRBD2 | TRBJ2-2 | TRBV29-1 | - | TGCAGCGTTGAAGATCTTGAGCGGGGTAACACCGGGGAGCTGTTTTTT | CSVEDLERGNTGELFF
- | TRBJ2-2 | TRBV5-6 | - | TGTGCCAGCAGCTCTAGTGGAGGGTACACCGGGGAGCTGTTTTTT | CASSSSGGYTGELFF
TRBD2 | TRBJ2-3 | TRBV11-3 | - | TGTGCCAGCAGTCCGGGACTAGGGGGTACAGATACGCAGTATTTT | CASSPGLGGTDTQYF
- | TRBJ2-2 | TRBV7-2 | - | TGTGCCAGCAGCTTACCCCTCCCCCGGGAGCTGTTTTTT | CASSLPLPRELFF
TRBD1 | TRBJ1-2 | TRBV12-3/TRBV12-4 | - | TGTGCCAGCAGTTTTAGTTCCGGGACAGTACTTTTC | CASSFSSGTVLF
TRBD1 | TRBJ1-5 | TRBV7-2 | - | TGTGCCAGCAGCGATATAACAGGGGGGAATCAGCCCCAGCATTTT | CASSDITGGNQPQHF
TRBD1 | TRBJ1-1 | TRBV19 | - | TGTGCCAGTAGTCCTGGGACAGGGATGAACACTGAAGCTTTCTTT | CASSPGTGMNTEAFF
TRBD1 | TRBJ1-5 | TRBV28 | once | TGTGCCAGCAGCTTACAGGGGTTGTATCAGCCCCAGCATTTT | CASSLQGLYQPQHF
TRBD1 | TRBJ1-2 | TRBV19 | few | TGTGCCAGTCATACCCTCGGACAGGGGGCGACTAACTATGGCTACACCTTC | CASHTLGQGATNYGYTF
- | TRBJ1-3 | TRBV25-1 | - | TGTGCCAGCAGTGAATTCCGGGGAAACGGAAACACCATATATTTT | CASSEFRGNGNTIYF
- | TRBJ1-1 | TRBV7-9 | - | TGTGCCAGCGTCGGTACGTCCGAGGCTTTCTTT | CASVGTSEAFF
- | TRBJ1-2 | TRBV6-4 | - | TGTGCCAGCAGTGACTCGGAAAGGAGTGGCTACACCTTC | CASSDSERSGYTF
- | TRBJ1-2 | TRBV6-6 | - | TGTGCCAGCATCCCACAGGGAAACTATGGCTACACCTTC | CASIPQGNYGYTF
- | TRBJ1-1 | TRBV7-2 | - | TGTGCCAGCAGCCCCGGAGGGGTTCCAAACACTGAAGCTTTCTTT | CASSPGGVPNTEAFF
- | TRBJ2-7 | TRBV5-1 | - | TGCGCCAGCACCCTCACGCCGACTAGGGCCCCCTACGAGCAGTACTTC | CASTLTPTRAPYEQYF
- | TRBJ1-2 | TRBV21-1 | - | TGTGCCAGCAGCAAAGAGTGGGCAGGGGGCGAAAACTATGGCTACACCTTC | CASSKEWAGGENYGYTF
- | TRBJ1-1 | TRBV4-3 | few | TGCGCCAGCAGCCACCAGGACGGGGGGGTTGGAAACACTGAAGCTTTCTTT | CASSHQDGGVGNTEAFF
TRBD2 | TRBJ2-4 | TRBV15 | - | TGTGCCACCAGCAGAGATTTCGGGGGGGTCAAAAACATTCAGTACTTC | CATSRDFGGVKNIQYF
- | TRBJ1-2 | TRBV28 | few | TGTGCCAGCAGTGTTCCGGGATTTAACTATGGCTACACCTTC | CASSVPGFNYGYTF
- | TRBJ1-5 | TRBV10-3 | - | TGTGCCATCAGTGAGCAGGGGTTGGGCAATCAGCCCCAGCATTTT | CAISEQGLGNQPQHF
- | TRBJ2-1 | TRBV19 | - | TGTGCCAGTGGGGACATTGAGCAGTTCTTC | CASGDIEQFF
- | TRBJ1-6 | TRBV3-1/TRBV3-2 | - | TGTGCCAGCAGCACATCTTCGTGGGGGGGAAATTCACCCCTCCACTTT | CASSTSSWGGNSPLHF
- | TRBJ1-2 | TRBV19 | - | TGTGCCACAAGTACAGGCCCTTATGGCTACACCTTC | CATSTGPYGYTF
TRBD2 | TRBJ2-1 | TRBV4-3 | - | TGCGCCAGCAGCCAAGCCCCTAGCGGGGGGTGGTCGAGTGGGAATGAGCAGTTCTTC | CASSQAPSGGWSSGNEQFF
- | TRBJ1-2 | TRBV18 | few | TGTGCCAGCTCACCAGGAGTTACTAACTATGGCTACACCTTC | CASSPGVTNYGYTF
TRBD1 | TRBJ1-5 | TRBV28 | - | TGTGCCAGCAGTTCCCCTCAGGGGGGCAATCAGCCCCAGCATTTT | CASSSPQGGNQPQHF
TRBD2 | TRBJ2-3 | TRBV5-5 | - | TGTGCCAGCAGCACCTTTCCCAGCGGGGCTAGCACAGATACGCAGTATTTT | CASSTFPSGASTDTQYF
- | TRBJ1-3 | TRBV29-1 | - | TGCAGCGTGGCAGGGGCCGCCGGGATCGAAAACACCATATATTTT | CSVAGAAGIENTIYF
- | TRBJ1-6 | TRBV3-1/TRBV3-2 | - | TGTGCCAGCAGCCGCACCAGGGGAGAGGGTTCACCCCTCCACTTT | CASSRTRGEGSPLHF
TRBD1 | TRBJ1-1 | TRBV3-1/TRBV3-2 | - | TGTGCCAGCAGCCAACCGGGACAGTTCTTCTTCTTT | CASSQPGQFFFF
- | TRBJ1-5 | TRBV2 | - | TGTGCCAGCAGTGAATTGAGGAGATTTCGCTCGGGTGAGAATCAGCCCCAGCATTTT | CASSELRRFRSGENQPQHF
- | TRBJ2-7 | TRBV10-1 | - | TGCGCCAGCAGTGTGTCCAGGAGGAGATCCTACGAGCAGTACTTC | CASSVSRRRSYEQYF
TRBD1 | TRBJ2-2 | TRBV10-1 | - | TGCGCCAGCAGTGCCGGGACAGGGGGCACCGGGGAGCTGTTTTTT | CASSAGTGGTGELFF